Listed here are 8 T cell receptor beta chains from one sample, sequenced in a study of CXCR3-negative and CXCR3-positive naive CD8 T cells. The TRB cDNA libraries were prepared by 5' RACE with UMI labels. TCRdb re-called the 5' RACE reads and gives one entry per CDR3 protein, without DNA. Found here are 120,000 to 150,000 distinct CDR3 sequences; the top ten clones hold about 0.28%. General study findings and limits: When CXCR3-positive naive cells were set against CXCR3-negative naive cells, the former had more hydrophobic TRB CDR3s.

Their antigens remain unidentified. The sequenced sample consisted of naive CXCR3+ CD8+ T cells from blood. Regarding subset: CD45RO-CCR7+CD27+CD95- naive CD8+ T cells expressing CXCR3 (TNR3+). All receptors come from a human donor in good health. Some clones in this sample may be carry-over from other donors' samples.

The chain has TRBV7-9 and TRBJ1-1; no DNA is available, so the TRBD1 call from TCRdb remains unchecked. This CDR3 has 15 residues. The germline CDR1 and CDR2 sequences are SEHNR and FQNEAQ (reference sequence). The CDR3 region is CASSSPGGLGTEAFF. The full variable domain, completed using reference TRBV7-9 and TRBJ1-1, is DTGVSQNPRHKITKRGQNVTFRCDPISEHNRLYWYRQTLGQGPEFLTYFQNEAQLEKSRLLSDRFSAERPKGSFSTLEIQRTEQGDSAMYLCASSSPGGLGTEAFFGQGTRLTVV.

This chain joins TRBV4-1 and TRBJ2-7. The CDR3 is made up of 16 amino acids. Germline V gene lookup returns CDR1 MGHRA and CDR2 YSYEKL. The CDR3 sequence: CASSRELYGGPYEQYF.

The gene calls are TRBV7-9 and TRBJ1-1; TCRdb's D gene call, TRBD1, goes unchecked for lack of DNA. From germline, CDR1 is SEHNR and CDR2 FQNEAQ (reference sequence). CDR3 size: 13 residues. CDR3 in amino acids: CATPTGTNTEAFF.

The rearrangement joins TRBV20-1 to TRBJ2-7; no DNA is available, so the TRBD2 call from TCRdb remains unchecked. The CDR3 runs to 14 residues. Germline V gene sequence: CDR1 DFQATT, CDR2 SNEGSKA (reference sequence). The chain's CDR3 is CSARVSGRELEQYF.

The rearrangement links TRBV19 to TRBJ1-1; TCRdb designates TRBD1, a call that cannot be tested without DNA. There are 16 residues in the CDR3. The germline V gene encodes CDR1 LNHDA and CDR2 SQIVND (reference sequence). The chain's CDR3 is CASSVETGGIDTEAFF. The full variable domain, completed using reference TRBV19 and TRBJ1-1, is DGGITQSPKYLFRKEGQNVTLSCEQNLNHDAMYWYRQDPGQGLRLIYYSQIVNDFQKGDIAEGYSVSREKKESFPLTVTSAQKNPTAFYLCASSVETGGIDTEAFFGQGTRLTVV.

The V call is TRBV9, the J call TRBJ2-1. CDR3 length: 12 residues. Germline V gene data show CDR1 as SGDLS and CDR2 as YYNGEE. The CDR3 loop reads CASSGLHNEQFF. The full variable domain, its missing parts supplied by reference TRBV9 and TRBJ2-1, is DSGVTQTPKHLITATGQRVTLRCSPRSGDLSVYWYQQSLDQGLQFLIQYYNGEERAKGNILERFSAQQFPDLHSELNLSSLELGDSALYFCASSGLHNEQFFGPGTRLTVL.

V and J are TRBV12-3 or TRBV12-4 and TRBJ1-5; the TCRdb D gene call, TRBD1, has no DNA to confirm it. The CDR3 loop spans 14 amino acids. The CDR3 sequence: CASSTTGVNQPQHF.

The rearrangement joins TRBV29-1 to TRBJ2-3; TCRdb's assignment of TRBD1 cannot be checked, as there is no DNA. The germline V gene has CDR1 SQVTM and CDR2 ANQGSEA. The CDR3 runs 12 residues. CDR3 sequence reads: CSVTSPEDTQYF.